Only a few counts were recorded for the clone carrying this TCR beta chain. Its matching antigen is unknown. The germline CDR1 and CDR2 sequences are LGHNT and FRNRAP. Trimming removed 2 bases from V and 5 bases from J, with 12 bases in between. The CDR3 covers 15 residues. The data belong to a study of identical twins. Each CDR3 protein gets one entry after TCRdb re-called the 5' RACE reads with MiXCR. The data show some 1,700,000 distinct CDR3 sequences, about 32% seen once. Whole-study findings and limits: There were fewer insertions in abundant cord blood beta clonotypes, but memory repertoires showed no such pattern.

V gene TRBV12-5 combines with J gene TRBJ2-2; D not certain. The material sequenced was cord blood. The clonotype was recovered from a newborn girl in good health. The CDR3, as DNA: TGTGCTAGTGGTTTGTCTCCCCGGTGGACCGGGGAGCTGTTTTTT. This sequence encodes CASGLSPRWTGELFF.